This T cell receptor beta chain was sequenced in a study of shared clonotypes between healthy human individuals. Trimming cost V 7 bases and J 6 bases; bases outside gene matches: 2. Germline assignment: CDR1 SQVTM and CDR2 ANQGSEA. The CDR3 sequence is 12 residues long. Each of the donors was a healthy adult who was HIV-negative and had not had a recent acute infection or vaccination. The table came from immunoSEQ multiplex PCR; TCRdb's copy has only in-frame clones and leaves some out. This sample has 110,000 or so clones, with around 66% found just once. Sample: memory CD8+ T cells sorted from blood. Subset in this sample: CD45RO+ cells pooled with CCR7-negative TemRA cells. The clonotype was recovered from a woman aged 25-40 years in good health. This chain uses TRBV29-1 with TRBJ2-3, with 12 bases aligning to TRBD2. The CDR3 loop is CSGGTSGDTQYF. The DNA for the CDR3 is TGCAGCGGTGGGACTAGCGGGGATACGCAGTATTTT.